Shown below are 3 T cell receptor beta chains from a single sample sequenced in a study of persistence of HIV-infected CD4 T cells. The immunoSEQ assay was version 4, run in survey mode. The assay was immunoSEQ multiplex PCR, and TCRdb's table has in-frame clones only and misses some. This table has roughly 7,100 clones, 70% to 80% appearing once. The stimulus was lysate of CMV-infected fibroblasts, around 11 ug/mL. Sorting of responding CD4+ T cells relied on upregulated CD40 ligand together with CD69. Their specific antigens are unknown. The material sequenced was CD4+ T cells sorted from PBMCs after approximately 20-hour stimulation, taken from a patient who received antiretroviral therapy. The origin of the receptors is an adult woman with HIV who was CMV-seropositive.

This clone came up a few times. The chain couples TRBV14 to TRBJ1-6, with unresolved D. V lost 3 bases to trimming and J lost 5 bases, with 14 bases between them. Germline CDR1 and CDR2: SGHDN and FVKESK. This CDR3 region has 16 residues. This chain's CDR3 is CASSHRPDVNNSPLHF. In DNA, the CDR3 is TGTGCCAGCAGCCACCGACCGGACGTAAATAATTCACCCCTCCACTTT. The variable domain in full, completed from reference TRBV14 and TRBJ1-6, reads EAGVTQFPSHSVIEKGQTVTLRCDPISGHDNLYWYRRVMGKEIKFLLHFVKESKQDESGMPNNRFLAERTGGTYSTLKVQPAELEDSGVYFCASSHRPDVNNSPLHFGNGTRLTVT.

The chain employs TRBV15 and TRBJ1-1, with a weak D call TRBD1 (6 bases). The germline V gene has CDR1 LNHNV and CDR2 YYDKDF (reference sequence). CDR3 length equals 14 residues. V gave up 0 bases and J gave up 11 bases, with 16 bases separating them. The DNA for the CDR3 is TGTGCCACCAGCAGAGATAGGGGGGTTGCTTTGGCTTTCTTT. Translating it yields CATSRDRGVALAFF.

This chain links TRBV7-2 with TRBJ1-5; the match to TRBD1 covers 9 bases. The CDR3 contains 16 residues. Trimming removed 0 bases from V and 6 bases from J; junction bases left unmatched: 6. The germline gives CDR1 SGHTA, CDR2 FQGNSA. The CDR3 is CASSLARDRVTQPQHF. CDR3 coding DNA: TGTGCCAGCAGCTTAGCGCGGGACAGGGTAACTCAGCCCCAGCATTTT.